This T cell receptor (beta chain) was sequenced in a study of shared clonotypes between healthy human individuals. From germline, CDR1 is SNHLY and CDR2 FYNNEI. V lost 6 bases, J lost 0 bases, and 4 bases stayed unmatched. The CDR3 loop spans 15 amino acids. Using immunoSEQ multiplex PCR, the repertoire was profiled, and TCRdb retains in-frame clones only, with some absent. The sample shows hundreds of thousands of clones, roughly 96% of them seen only once. Positively selected for CCR7, the CD45RO-negative cells used as naive CD8 cells excluded terminally differentiated effector memory CD45RA+ cells.

This clonotype was sampled from a woman in her twenties or thirties in good health. This rearrangement joins TRBV2 to TRBJ2-1; 8 positions agree with TRBD2. Sequenced material: naive CD8+ T cells sorted from blood. The CDR3 nucleotides read TGTGCCAGCAGGGGGAGCGGGGGCTCCTACAATGAGCAGTTCTTC. Residues: CASRGSGGSYNEQFF.